Shown below are 26 T cell receptor beta chains from a single sample sequenced in a study of cytomegalovirus exposure and HLA in healthy donors (dated by TCRdb to 2017 to 2019). To prepare the library, the immunoSEQ multiplex PCR assay was applied. The multiplex PCR relied on a mix of 60 forward primers for TCR Vbeta segments and 13 reverse primers for TCR Jbeta segments. TCRdb stores this immuneACCESS table with in-frame sequences only. Part of the clones is absent; in the studies checked, under half of the shortfall reflects unresolved V genes, and no reason is known for the rest. Within this sample are approximately 160,000 clones, with 75% of them counted one time only. The ten largest account for 1.3% to 1.5% of the sample. The sequenced material came from PBMCs. These receptors came from a man between 18 and 35 years old in good health and CMV-seronegative.

This chain uses TRBV30 with TRBJ1-5; maybe TRBD1 (6 bases). From germline, CDR1 is GTSNPN and CDR2 SVGIG (reference sequence). V shed 2 bases and J shed 6 bases, with 8 bases lying between them. This CDR3 is built from 12 residues. The CDR3 here is CAWSLGAQPQHF. CDR3 nucleotide sequence: TGTGCCTGGAGTTTGGGGGCTCAGCCCCAGCATTTT.

This chain links TRBV27 with TRBJ1-1, with D maybe TRBD1 (6 bases). The CDR3 contains 15 residues. V lost 3 bases and J lost 3, with 14 bases in between. Germline V CDR1 and CDR2: MNHEY, SMNVEV (reference sequence). The CDR3 nucleotides read TGTGCCAGCAGTTTGCTCGCGGGGGCCGACACTGAAGCTTTCTTT. It yields the protein CASSLLAGADTEAFF.

The V call is TRBV5-8, the J call TRBJ2-1; possibly TRBD1 for D (6 bases). Between the trimmed V and J ends, which lost 2 bases and 5 bases, there was a span of 14 bases. There are 15 residues in the CDR3. Germline V gene lookup returns CDR1 SGHTS and CDR2 YDEGEE. As DNA, the CDR3 is TGTGCCAGCAGCTTTTTGCCGGGACAACACAATGAGCAGTTCTTC. This sequence encodes CASSFLPGQHNEQFF.

A few counts support this clone. The genes are TRBV10-3 and TRBJ2-1; 11 nucleotides align to TRBD2. The V gene end was trimmed by 10 bases and the J gene end by 7 bases; junction bases not matched to a gene: 9. The CDR3 covers 14 residues. Germline CDR1 ENHRY, CDR2 SYGVKD. CDR3 amino acids: CATLTSGTRNEQFF. CDR3 nucleotide sequence: TGTGCCACCTTGACTAGCGGGACGAGGAATGAGCAGTTCTTC.

V gene TRBV12-5 combines with J gene TRBJ2-2; 9 bases map to TRBD1. The CDR3 sequence is 16 residues long. Trimming cost V 3 bases and J 6 bases; bases outside gene matches: 8. Per germline, CDR1 LGHNT and CDR2 FRNRAP. The CDR3 is CASGFSRRTGAGELFF. The CDR3 DNA sequence: TGTGCTAGTGGTTTCTCCCGGCGGACAGGGGCCGGGGAGCTGTTTTTT.

The CDR3 coding sequence is TGTGCCAGCAGTTCCTCAGGTGGCGCCGACACTGAAGCTTTCTTT. It is translated as CASSSSGGADTEAFF. The genes are TRBV28 and TRBJ1-1, with unresolved D. CDR3 length: 15 residues. V gave up 4 bases and J gave up 3 bases, with 15 bases separating them. Germline V CDR1 and CDR2: MDHEN, SYDVKM.

This clone was seen only a few times. The rearrangement links TRBV6-5 to TRBJ1-4; no clear D gene. Germline CDR1 is MNHEY and CDR2 is SVGAGI. The CDR3 loop spans 13 amino acids. The germline V and J ends were trimmed by 5 bases and 5 bases, with 9 bases remaining between them. CDR3: CASSARRNEKLFF. The CDR3, as DNA: TGTGCCAGCAGTGCTCGGAGGAATGAAAAACTGTTTTTT.

This clone was counted a single time. The chain is built from TRBV7-8 and TRBJ1-4; 12 nucleotides match TRBD1. The length of the CDR3 is 17 residues. V trimming: 0 bases; J trimming: 3 bases; junction bases outside the gene matches: 2. The V gene's germline CDR1 is SGHVS and CDR2 FQNEAQ. CDR3 sequence (DNA): TGTGCCAGCAGCTTAGCGGGACAGGGGGCGGCTAATGAAAAACTGTTTTTT. Amino acids: CASSLAGQGAANEKLFF.

The chain combines TRBV15 with TRBJ2-1; tentative D call: TRBD2 (6 bases). V lost 1 base and J lost 8, with 18 bases in between. The CDR3 is made up of 16 amino acids. Germline V lookup: CDR1 LNHNV, CDR2 YYDKDF (reference sequence). DNA of the CDR3: TGTGCCACCAGCAGAGCGGCGGACTATTTTTTGGATGAGCAGTTCTTC. Encoded protein: CATSRAADYFLDEQFF.

The J gene is TRBJ2-7, the V gene TRBV29-1; TRBD2 is a possible D gene (5 bases). The CDR3 length is 14 residues. Germline V gene sequence: CDR1 SQVTM, CDR2 ANQGSEA. The V end lost 4 bases, the J end lost 1 base, and 14 bases lay between the germline ends. The CDR3 loop reads CSVGPAGRSYEQYF. Written as DNA, the CDR3 is TGCAGCGTTGGGCCGGCGGGCAGGTCCTACGAGCAGTACTTC.

The gene calls are TRBV28 and TRBJ2-1, with 7 bases identical to TRBD2. Germline trimming cut 2 bases from V and 15 bases from J; bases unmatched to any gene: 7. This CDR3 comprises 12 residues. CDR1 is MDHEN, CDR2 SYDVKM, per germline. The CDR3 here is CASSLTAGVPFF. In DNA, the CDR3 is TGTGCCAGCAGTTTAACCGCGGGAGTACCGTTCTTC. The variable domain in full, completed from reference TRBV28 and TRBJ2-1, reads DVKVTQSSRYLVKRTGEKVFLECVQDMDHENMFWYRQDPGLGLRLIYFSYDVKMKEKGDIPEGYSVSREKKERFSLILESASTNQTSMYLCASSLTAGVPFFGPGTRLTVL.

This clone was found a few times. CDR3 bases: TGCGCCAGCAGCTTGGGTAGGGGCTCCGGTGAAAAACTGTTTTTT. The encoded protein is CASSLGRGSGEKLFF. The rearrangement uses TRBV5-1 and TRBJ1-4, with TRBD1 as a possible D gene (5 bases). The germline gives CDR1 SGHRS, CDR2 YFSETQ. This CDR3 region has 15 residues. V was trimmed by 0 bases and J by 7 bases, leaving 13 bases between them.

About this clone itself: Relative to the germline gene, one junction end is altered; a read error may explain this. The chain couples TRBV7-9 to TRBJ1-1, with D possibly TRBD1 on 6 matching bases. The CDR3 covers 15 residues. Germline-derived CDR1 and CDR2 are SEHNR and FQNEAQ (reference sequence). In DNA form, the CDR3 reads TGTTCCAGCAGTTTCTACACAGGGACCAACACTGAAGCTTTCTTT. It specifies CSSSFYTGTNTEAFF.

The sample holds a few counts of this clone. The chain carries TRBV4-3 and TRBJ2-3; perhaps TRBD1 as D (6 bases). CDR3 length: 15 amino acids. V was clipped by 2 bases and J by 4 bases, with 13 bases between them. Germline V gene data show CDR1 as LGHNA and CDR2 as YSLEER. CDR3 in amino acids: CASSQQTGLADTQYF. CDR3 bases: TGCGCCAGCAGCCAACAAACAGGGCTCGCAGATACGCAGTATTTT.

The CDR3 spells CASNRGNQPQHF. The CDR3, as DNA: TGTGCCAGTAACCGGGGGAATCAGCCCCAGCATTTT. The chain carries TRBV19 and TRBJ1-5; TRBD1 might be the D (5 bases). The CDR3 extends over 12 amino acids. Germline lookup yields CDR1 LNHDA and CDR2 SQIVND (reference sequence). V was cut by 7 bases and J by 4 bases, with 8 bases left in between.

In this sample, this clone turned up once. V is TRBV6-1 and J is TRBJ2-7; TRBD1 might be the D (6 bases). Germline V gene sequence: CDR1 MNHNS, CDR2 SASEGT. CDR3 length: 12 amino acids. V was trimmed by 5 bases and J by 7 bases, leaving 12 bases between them. CDR3 loop: CASSRLGGEQYF. The CDR3 DNA reads as TGTGCCAGCAGTCGATTAGGGGGTGAGCAGTACTTC.

The chain carries TRBV6-6 and TRBJ1-5, with 7 bases that match TRBD1. CDR3 length: 14 amino acids. Germline V lookup: CDR1 MNHNY, CDR2 SVGAGI (reference sequence). Trimming cost V 5 bases and J 4 bases; bases outside gene matches: 5. The CDR3 reads CASSKGTANQPQHF. The CDR3 region has the DNA TGTGCCAGCAGTAAAGGGACAGCTAATCAGCCCCAGCATTTT.

V is TRBV7-6 and J is TRBJ2-3, with D perhaps TRBD2 (5 bases). The CDR3 has 16 amino acids. Trimming took off 1 base at V and 6 bases at J, with 17 bases between the two ends. Germline CDR1 SGHVS, CDR2 FNYEAQ. In DNA, the CDR3 is TGTGCCAGCAGCTTAGACCTGAGGGAAGTTGAGGATACGCAGTATTTT. This codes for CASSLDLREVEDTQYF.

The CDR3 DNA reads TGTGCCTCGACTAGCGGGGTTCAAGAGACCCAGTACTTC. This translates into CASTSGVQETQYF. The chain recombines TRBV30 with TRBJ2-5, with TRBD2 matching over 11 bases. This CDR3 region has 13 residues. J was trimmed by 2 bases and V by 7 bases; bases with no gene match: 3. In germline, CDR1 is GTSNPN, CDR2 SVGIG (reference sequence). The whole variable domain, filled in from reference TRBV30 and TRBJ2-5, reads SQTIHQWPATLVQPVGSPLSLECTVEGTSNPNLYWYRQAAGRGLQLLFYSVGIGQISSEVPQNLSASRPQDRQFILSSKKLLLSDSGFYLCASTSGVQETQYFGPGTRLLVL.

The rearrangement links TRBV4-1 to TRBJ2-1; D gene unclear. CDR1 and CDR2 from the germline V gene are MGHRA and YSYEKL. This CDR3 spans 13 amino acids. The V gene lost 1 base and the J gene lost 7 bases, with 8 bases spanning the gap. The DNA of the CDR3 is TGCGCCAGCAGCCAAGCCCTAATGAATGAGCAGTTCTTC. Its protein is CASSQALMNEQFF.

This clone turned up a few times. The chain recombines TRBV4-3 with TRBJ2-5, with TRBD2 matching 13 bases. The CDR3 has 15 amino acids. V gave up 0 bases and J gave up 10 bases; unmatched junction bases: 5. Germline-derived CDR1 and CDR2 are LGHNA and YSLEER. As DNA, the CDR3 is TGCGCCAGCAGCCAAGATGTTACTAGCGGGAGGGTCCAGTACTTC. This codes for CASSQDVTSGRVQYF.

This rearrangement joins TRBV30 to TRBJ1-5; tentatively, D is TRBD1 (6 bases). Germline V CDR1 and CDR2: GTSNPN, SVGIG (reference sequence). Deletions cut 1 base from V and 4 bases from J, with 17 bases between. The CDR3 totals 16 residues. CDR3 region: CAWSAPSQGYNQPQHF. In nucleotides, the CDR3 is TGTGCCTGGAGTGCCCCCTCGCAGGGGTATAATCAGCCCCAGCATTTT.

This sequence joins TRBV7-9 and TRBJ1-2; TRBD1 aligns across 7 bases. After removal of 3 bases from V and 0 bases from J, the junction contained 4 bases not matched to a gene. Germline lookup yields CDR1 SEHNR and CDR2 FQNEAQ (reference sequence). This CDR3 has 15 residues. The CDR3 DNA follows: TGTGCCAGCAGCTTCGGACAGGCAGCTAACTATGGCTACACCTTC. Its protein is CASSFGQAANYGYTF.

As to this clone: Distinct nucleotide sequences in the sample also encode this CDR3. The chain has TRBV19 and TRBJ2-3; a weak D match, TRBD2 (6 bases). The germline gives CDR1 LNHDA, CDR2 SQIVND (reference sequence). V lost 6 bases to trimming and J lost 6 bases, with 10 bases between them. This CDR3 is 12 amino acids long. CDR3 amino acids: CASRLAGDTQYF. CDR3 DNA sequence: TGTGCCAGTAGACTAGCAGGGGATACGCAGTATTTT.

This clone was detected only a few times. The CDR3 DNA is TGTGCCAGCAGCAATGAACGATCGGACACCTACTACGAGCAGTACTTC. Translation gives CASSNERSDTYYEQYF. This chain uses TRBV21-1 with TRBJ2-7; the tabulated D call, TRBD1, remains unverified against the DNA. TRBV21-1 has pseudogene status. The CDR3 contains 16 residues.

Only a few counts were recorded for this clone. V usage is TRBV4-3 and J usage is TRBJ2-2, with D possibly being TRBD2 (6 bases). Trimming shortened V by 1 base and J by 5 bases, and 17 bases separated the two germline ends. The CDR3 covers 17 residues. Germline V CDR1 and CDR2: LGHNA, YSLEER. For the CDR3, the DNA is TGCGCCAGCAGCCAAGGAAAAACTAGCCTTTTAACCGGGGAGCTGTTTTTT. Translation gives CASSQGKTSLLTGELFF.